Listed here are 23 T cell receptor beta chains from one sample, sequenced in a study of cytomegalovirus exposure and HLA in healthy donors. 60 Vbeta and 13 Jbeta primers were used in PCR. Profiled with immunoSEQ multiplex PCR; TCRdb holds only in-frame clones, not every one. The sample gives more than 100,000 clones, 63% of which show up once; approximately 9.1% is in the top ten. Material: PBMCs. These receptors all come from a man aged 35 to 55 in good health and CMV-seropositive.

V gene TRBV7-9 combines with J gene TRBJ2-5; D possibly corresponds to TRBD2 (5 bases). This CDR3 spans 14 amino acids. The V end lost 2 bases, the J end lost 0 bases, and 7 bases lay between the germline ends. The V gene's germline CDR1 is SEHNR and CDR2 FQNEAQ (reference sequence). The CDR3 region is CASSLMRDQETQYF. As DNA, the CDR3 is TGTGCCAGCAGCTTAATGAGGGACCAAGAGACCCAGTACTTC.

The CDR3 loop reads CASSRRAGIGDTQYF. DNA of the CDR3: TGTGCCAGCAGCCGAAGGGCGGGGATTGGAGATACGCAGTATTTT. V and J are TRBV7-2 and TRBJ2-3; D is perhaps TRBD2 (6 bases). This CDR3 spans 15 amino acids. Germline CDR1 and CDR2: SGHTA and FQGNSA. Trimming removed 5 bases from V and 5 bases from J, with 17 bases in between.

The rearrangement joins TRBV4-3 to TRBJ2-1, with 7 nucleotides matching TRBD1. CDR1 and CDR2 (germline): LGHNA, YSLEER. V lost 0 bases, J lost 6 bases, and 8 bases stayed unmatched. This CDR3 has 16 residues. Written as DNA, the CDR3 is TGCGCCAGCAGCCAAGAGGGGGACAGTTTTATCAATGAGCAGTTCTTC. Protein: CASSQEGDSFINEQFF.

The rearrangement uses TRBV25-1 and TRBJ2-1; D gene ambiguous. With 9 bases removed from V and 8 bases from J, the gap between germline ends came to 17 bases. Germline V lookup: CDR1 MGHDK, CDR2 SYGVNS. This CDR3 contains 13 residues. CDR3 in amino acids: CARVTPLAHEQFF. The DNA for the CDR3 is TGTGCCAGGGTGACCCCATTAGCTCATGAGCAGTTCTTC.

This clone was counted once. J is TRBJ1-4 and V is TRBV2, with 7 bases that match TRBD1. V lost 7 bases, J lost 4 bases, and 6 bases stayed unmatched. Germline V gives CDR1 SNHLY, CDR2 FYNNEI. The CDR3 length is 14 residues. The CDR3 DNA reads TGTGCCAGCAATCCGGGACAGTTTAATGAAAAACTGTTTTTT. Residues: CASNPGQFNEKLFF. Combining the CDR3 with reference TRBV2 and TRBJ1-4 gives the whole variable domain EPEVTQTPSHQVTQMGQEVILRCVPISNHLYFYWYRQILGQKVEFLVSFYNNEISEKSEIFDDQFSVERPDGSNFTLKIRSTKLEDSAMYFCASNPGQFNEKLFFGSGTQLSVL.

The chain combines TRBV6-5 with TRBJ1-2; unclear D gene. Germline-derived CDR1 and CDR2 are MNHEY and SVGAGI. Trimming pared 5 bases from V and 3 bases from J, leaving 10 bases between. This CDR3 is built from 13 residues. This CDR3 reads CASSTEPYYGYTF. The DNA of the CDR3 is TGTGCCAGCAGTACAGAACCGTACTATGGCTACACCTTC.

This chain joins TRBV9 and TRBJ2-7, with TRBD1 matching over 10 bases. Per the germline V gene, CDR1 is SGDLS and CDR2 is YYNGEE. The CDR3 consists of 15 residues. V trimming: 0 bases; J trimming: 7 bases; junction bases outside the gene matches: 7. CDR3: CASSVEGTGAGEQYF. The CDR3 DNA is TGTGCCAGCAGCGTAGAAGGGACAGGGGCTGGGGAGCAGTACTTC. Looking up the rest from reference TRBV9 and TRBJ2-7 gives the full variable domain: DSGVTQTPKHLITATGQRVTLRCSPRSGDLSVYWYQQSLDQGLQFLIQYYNGEERAKGNILERFSAQQFPDLHSELNLSSLELGDSALYFCASSVEGTGAGEQYFGPGTRLTVT.

The rearrangement uses TRBV7-8 and TRBJ2-5; TRBD2 is a possible D gene (6 bases). The V gene's germline CDR1 is SGHVS and CDR2 FQNEAQ. The CDR3 consists of 16 residues. Trimming cost V 5 bases and J 2 bases, with 18 bases left between them. The CDR3 DNA reads as TGTGCCAGCAGCCCCGACTTACCAGGGACTCAAGAGACCCAGTACTTC. Translated, it gives CASSPDLPGTQETQYF.

The rearrangement joins TRBV28 to TRBJ1-5; tentative D call: TRBD1 (6 bases). Germline V gene data show CDR1 as MDHEN and CDR2 as SYDVKM. V lost 6 bases and J lost 7, with 16 bases in between. The CDR3 is 14 amino acids. CDR3 DNA sequence: TGTGCCAGCAGCCAAGGGGGGGTAGGACAGCCCCAGCATTTT. This codes for CASSQGGVGQPQHF. The variable domain in full, with the rest retrieved from reference TRBV28 and TRBJ1-5, is DVKVTQSSRYLVKRTGEKVFLECVQDMDHENMFWYRQDPGLGLRLIYFSYDVKMKEKGDIPEGYSVSREKKERFSLILESASTNQTSMYLCASSQGGVGQPQHFGDGTRLSIL.

The chain joins TRBV28 to TRBJ1-5, with 8 bases that match TRBD1. CDR1 MDHEN and CDR2 SYDVKM come from the germline V gene. CDR3 size: 15 residues. After removal of 3 bases from V and 4 bases from J, the junction contained 5 bases not matched to a gene. CDR3 in DNA: TGTGCCAGCAGTTTGGGGACAGGTCGAAATCAGCCCCAGCATTTT. As protein: CASSLGTGRNQPQHF.

V usage is TRBV28 and J usage is TRBJ2-1; 10 bases agree with TRBD2. Germline V gene lookup returns CDR1 MDHEN and CDR2 SYDVKM. The CDR3 is made up of 15 amino acids. V dropped 4 bases and J dropped 6; count of bases not matched to a gene: 6. This CDR3 is CASSSSGRASNEQFF. The CDR3 bases are TGTGCCAGCAGTTCGAGCGGGAGGGCCAGCAATGAGCAGTTCTTC.

V and J are TRBV7-9 and TRBJ2-3, with D possibly TRBD1 on 6 matching bases. CDR1 and CDR2 from the germline V gene are SEHNR and FQNEAQ (reference sequence). CDR3 length: 15 amino acids. V lost 5 bases and J 0 bases, leaving 12 bases between the germline ends. CDR3 in amino acids: CASSRTAASTDTQYF. CDR3 coding DNA: TGTGCCAGCAGCCGGACAGCCGCTAGCACAGATACGCAGTATTTT.

The genes are TRBV10-3 and TRBJ1-2, with 10 nucleotides matching TRBD1. There are 14 residues in the CDR3. Germline V lookup: CDR1 ENHRY, CDR2 SYGVKD. J lost 3 bases, V lost 4 bases, and 2 bases had no gene match. The CDR3 region is CAISGGTGDYGYTF. The CDR3 DNA reads TGTGCCATCAGTGGCGGGACAGGGGACTATGGCTACACCTTC.

The CDR3 coding sequence is TGTGCCAGCAGCCAAGATACTACTAGCGGGACAGATACGCAGTATTTT. Its protein product is CASSQDTTSGTDTQYF. The rearrangement joins TRBV4-2 to TRBJ2-3, with 9 bases that match TRBD2. With V trimmed by 0 bases and J by 3 bases, 4 bases remained unmatched. The V gene's germline CDR1 is LGHNA and CDR2 YNFKEQ. This CDR3 contains 16 residues.

The V and J genes are TRBV4-1 and TRBJ2-1; perhaps TRBD1 as D (8 bases). CDR1 MGHRA and CDR2 YSYEKL come from the germline V gene. Trimming cost V 1 base and J 4 bases, with 20 bases left between them. This CDR3 contains 18 residues. CDR3 protein: CASSQGGGRGRNYNEQFF. The CDR3, as DNA: TGCGCCAGCAGCCAAGGGGGGGGCAGGGGGCGTAATTACAATGAGCAGTTCTTC.

The V gene is TRBV6-1, the J gene TRBJ1-2, with D possibly TRBD1 on 6 matching bases. V was pared by 3 bases and J by 4 bases, with 6 bases between. CDR1 is MNHNS, CDR2 SASEGT, per germline. The CDR3 loop spans 12 amino acids. The CDR3 bases are TGTGCCAGCAGTGAGGACAGCTATGGCTACACCTTC. Residues: CASSEDSYGYTF.

Many counts were recorded for this clone. This chain uses TRBV5-6 with TRBJ1-4; TRBD1 aligns across 9 bases. The CDR3 is 16 amino acids. In germline, CDR1 is SGHDT, CDR2 YYEEEE. The junction had 0 bases not matched to a gene; V was cut back by 0 bases and J by 0 bases. The CDR3 is CASSLGTGATNEKLFF. Here the CDR3 DNA reads TGTGCCAGCAGCTTGGGGACAGGGGCAACTAATGAAAAACTGTTTTTT.

V is TRBV11-2 and J is TRBJ2-5, with 10 bases aligning to TRBD1. Trimming cost V 1 base and J 5 bases; bases outside gene matches: 4. This CDR3 has 15 amino acids. Per the germline V gene, CDR1 is SGHAT and CDR2 is FQNNGV. CDR3 region: CASSLVWGQGETQYF. In DNA form, the CDR3 reads TGTGCCAGCAGCTTAGTTTGGGGACAGGGGGAGACCCAGTACTTC.

In its sample, this clone was seen a few times. The rearrangement joins TRBV5-1 to TRBJ2-2; 14 bases map to TRBD2. J was trimmed by 5 bases and V by 0 bases; bases with no gene match: 6. CDR1 and CDR2 from the germline V gene are SGHRS and YFSETQ. The CDR3 covers 18 residues. The CDR3 bases are TGCGCCAGCAGCTTGGGACTAGCGGGAGGGCCGCGAACCGGGGAGCTGTTTTTT. Amino acids: CASSLGLAGGPRTGELFF. Variable domain in full (rest from reference TRBV5-1 and TRBJ2-2): KAGVTQTPRYLIKTRGQQVTLSCSPISGHRSVSWYQQTPGQGLQFLFEYFSETQRNKGNFPGRFSGRQFSNSRSEMNVSTLELGDSALYLCASSLGLAGGPRTGELFFGEGSRLTVL.

The chain uses TRBV5-1 and TRBJ1-2; 11 nucleotides match TRBD1. Trimming took 1 base from V and 2 from J; bases not matched to a gene: 4. This CDR3 contains 16 residues. Germline V gene data show CDR1 as SGHRS and CDR2 as YFSETQ. CDR3 nucleotides: TGCGCCAGCAGCTTGCTCGGGACAGGGGGAAACTATGGCTACACCTTC. Translating gives CASSLLGTGGNYGYTF.

This clone was seen more than once but under ten times. The chain links TRBV18 to TRBJ1-5; no firm D call. Trimming removed 3 bases at V and 1 base at J, with 7 bases between. The CDR3 has 14 residues. CDR1 KGHSH and CDR2 LQKENI come from the germline V gene. This chain's CDR3 is CASSPGSSNQPQHF. CDR3 nucleotides: TGTGCCAGCTCACCGGGCTCCAGCAATCAGCCCCAGCATTTT.

This chain links TRBV6-1 with TRBJ2-5, with 14 bases fitting TRBD2. The CDR3 is 15 amino acids. V dropped 6 bases and J dropped 7; count of bases not matched to a gene: 7. Germline V gene sequence: CDR1 MNHNS, CDR2 SASEGT. CDR3 nucleotide sequence: TGTGCCAGCAGCGGACTAGCGGGGGGTAGTGGGACCCAGTACTTC. This gives the protein CASSGLAGGSGTQYF.

The DNA of the CDR3 is TGTGCCAGCATAAAAGGAGGATTCGACTATGGCTACACCTTC. Encoded protein: CASIKGGFDYGYTF. The rearrangement uses TRBV28 and TRBJ1-2; D remains unclear. The CDR3 runs to 14 residues. Trimming took 7 bases from V and 3 from J, leaving 15 bases between them. CDR1 and CDR2 (germline): MDHEN, SYDVKM.